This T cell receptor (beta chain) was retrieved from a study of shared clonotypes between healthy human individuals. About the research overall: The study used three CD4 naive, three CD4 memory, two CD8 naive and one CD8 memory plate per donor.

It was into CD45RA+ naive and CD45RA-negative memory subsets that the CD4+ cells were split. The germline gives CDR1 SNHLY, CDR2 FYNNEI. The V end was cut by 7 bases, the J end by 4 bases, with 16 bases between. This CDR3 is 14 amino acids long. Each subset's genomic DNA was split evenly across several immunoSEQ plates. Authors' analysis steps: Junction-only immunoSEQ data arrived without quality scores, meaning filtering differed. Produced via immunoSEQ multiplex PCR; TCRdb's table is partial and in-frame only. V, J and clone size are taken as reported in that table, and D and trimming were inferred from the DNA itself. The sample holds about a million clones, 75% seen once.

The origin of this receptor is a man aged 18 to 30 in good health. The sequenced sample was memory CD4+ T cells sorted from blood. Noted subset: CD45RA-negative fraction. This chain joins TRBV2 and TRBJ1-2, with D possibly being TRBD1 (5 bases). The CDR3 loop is CASMRGGSSYGYTF. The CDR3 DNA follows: TGTGCCAGCATGCGGGGGGGATCTTCCTATGGCTACACCTTC.